The 28 T cell receptor beta chains listed next were all sequenced from one sample in a study of T cells after yellow fever vaccination. MiXCR, run by TCRdb on the 5' RACE reads, gives a single entry per CDR3 protein. The sample has approximately 550,000 distinct CDR3 sequences; 13% are singletons. Sequences were derived from PBMCs, sampled on the day of the yellow fever booster vaccination. Receptors were obtained from a young man who received the YFV17D yellow fever vaccine.

This sequence joins TRBV6-1 and TRBJ2-7; D not certain. Per germline, CDR1 MNHNS and CDR2 SASEGT. The CDR3 is 14 residues long. The V end lost 4 bases, the J end lost 1 base, and 11 bases lay between the germline ends. CDR3 in amino acids: CASSGAPLSYEQYF. The CDR3 DNA follows: TGTGCCAGCAGTGGGGCACCGTTATCCTACGAGCAGTACTTC.

This clonotype was seen a few times. The chain couples TRBV5-8 to TRBJ2-3, with 9 bases aligning to TRBD2. The length of the CDR3 is 16 residues. Germline V gives CDR1 SGHTS, CDR2 YDEGEE. The trim removed 5 bases at V and 4 bases at J, leaving 11 bases unmatched. CDR3 nucleotides: TGTGCCAGCAGACCTGAGGCTAGCGGGACCCCAGATACGCAGTATTTT. Its protein is CASRPEASGTPDTQYF.

The chain has TRBV7-2 and TRBJ2-1; TRBD2 aligns across 10 bases. CDR1 is SGHTA and CDR2 is FQGNSA in the germline V gene. V lost 3 bases and J lost 7; bases outside the gene matches: 6. This CDR3 spans 15 amino acids. CDR3 coding DNA: TGTGCCAGCAGCTTTTTTAGTAGCGGGAGGAATGAGCAGTTCTTC. Protein: CASSFFSSGRNEQFF.

This chain links TRBV3-1 with TRBJ1-1; D uncertain. The CDR3 is made up of 16 amino acids. Germline loops: CDR1 LGHDT, CDR2 YNNKEL (reference sequence). Trimming took 4 bases from V and 5 from J, leaving 20 bases between them. Here the CDR3 DNA reads TGTGCCAGCAGCCCCAGAGAGTTCTTTTCGGGGACTGAAGCTTTCTTT. Translating gives CASSPREFFSGTEAFF.

This clonotype appeared many times. The J gene is TRBJ2-4, the V gene TRBV3-1; maybe TRBD1 (6 bases). Germline V gives CDR1 LGHDT, CDR2 YNNKEL (reference sequence). CDR3 length equals 15 residues. V gave up 2 bases and J gave up 5 bases, with 13 bases separating them. The CDR3 sequence: CASSQTTGRQNIQYF. Here the CDR3 DNA reads TGTGCCAGCAGCCAAACTACAGGGCGGCAAAACATTCAGTACTTC.

This clonotype turned up a few times. The CDR3 here is CSAARQGIVEQYF. CDR3 nucleotides: TGCAGTGCTGCTCGACAGGGAATTGTCGAGCAGTACTTC. This chain links TRBV20-1 with TRBJ2-7; 7 nucleotides agree with TRBD1. The CDR3 is 13 amino acids. The germline gives CDR1 DFQATT, CDR2 SNEGSKA (reference sequence). With V trimmed by 5 bases and J by 6 bases, 10 bases remained unmatched.

This clonotype has more than one count but fewer than ten. The gene calls are TRBV29-1 and TRBJ2-3; 8 bases line up with TRBD1. Germline CDR1 SQVTM, CDR2 ANQGSEA. The CDR3 totals 14 residues. The V and J ends lost 7 bases and 2 bases, in that order; junction bases with no gene match: 8. The CDR3 region has the DNA TGCAGCGCCAGGGACAGGAGAGTCACAGATACGCAGTATTTT. It encodes CSARDRRVTDTQYF.

This clonotype was recorded many times. This chain joins TRBV5-1 and TRBJ2-1; TRBD2 aligns across 14 bases. Germline V gene sequence: CDR1 SGHRS, CDR2 YFSETQ. This CDR3 spans 17 amino acids. The ends lost 0 bases at V and 8 bases at J; junction bases unmatched: 7. The DNA for the CDR3 is TGCGCCAGCAGCTTGGGGACCGGGACTAGCGGGAGCTATGAGCAGTTCTTC. It encodes CASSLGTGTSGSYEQFF.

This clonotype was seen at least ten times. The chain combines TRBV5-1 with TRBJ2-1; 15 nucleotides line up with TRBD2. The CDR3 extends over 15 amino acids. Germline V CDR1 and CDR2: SGHRS, YFSETQ. V shed 4 bases and J 8 bases; nucleotides not matched to a gene: 4. In DNA form, the CDR3 reads TGCGCCAGCAGCCTCGGGACTAGCGGGAGGCATGAGCAGTTCTTC. It is translated as CASSLGTSGRHEQFF.

This clonotype was observed a handful of times. V and J are TRBV30 and TRBJ2-1; perhaps TRBD2 as D (5 bases). The V end was cut by 3 bases, the J end by 3 bases, with 9 bases between. Per germline, CDR1 GTSNPN and CDR2 SVGIG (reference sequence). The CDR3 is 13 amino acids. The CDR3 loop reads CAWRASLYNEQFF. The CDR3 bases are TGTGCCTGGAGGGCTAGCCTCTACAATGAGCAGTTCTTC.

A few counts support this clonotype. V is TRBV4-3 and J is TRBJ2-4, with TRBD2 matching over 12 bases. Trimming took 2 bases from V and 8 from J; bases not matched to a gene: 7. Germline V gives CDR1 LGHNA, CDR2 YSLEER. The length of the CDR3 is 16 residues. CDR3 amino acids: CASSQTVTSGRHIQYF. CDR3 DNA: TGCGCCAGCAGCCAAACCGTGACTAGCGGGAGACACATTCAGTACTTC.

The chain employs TRBV18 and TRBJ2-7, with D possibly matching TRBD2 (7 bases). Germline V gene sequence: CDR1 KGHSH, CDR2 LQKENI. Trimming shortened V by 6 bases and J by 9 bases, and 21 bases separated the two germline ends. There are 14 residues in the CDR3. CDR3 DNA sequence: TGTGCCAGCTCTCCCTCCGGCGGGGGCCTAGTGCAGTACTTC. It codes for CASSPSGGGLVQYF.

The rearrangement uses TRBV20-1 and TRBJ1-5; tentatively, D is TRBD1 (6 bases). There are 13 residues in the CDR3. V lost 6 bases to trimming and J lost 8 bases, with 17 bases between them. Germline CDR1 DFQATT, CDR2 SNEGSKA (reference sequence). CDR3 loop: CSARGRDWEPQHF. CDR3 in DNA: TGCAGTGCCAGGGGCAGGGACTGGGAGCCCCAGCATTTT.

Note on this clonotype: Since a much larger clone is just one base distant, this may be a read error. The V gene is TRBV4-3, the J gene TRBJ2-7; the match to TRBD2 covers 8 bases. The CDR3 sequence is 16 residues long. The germline CDR1 and CDR2 sequences are LGHNA and YSLEER. Losses at the gene ends were 3 bases for V and 1 base for J; bases not matched to a gene: 8. CDR3 bases: TGCGCCAGCAGCCAGGCAGCGGGAGTCGGTTCCTACGAGCAGTACTTC. Residues: CASSQAAGVGSYEQYF.

The chain carries TRBV3-1 and TRBJ2-1, with D tentatively TRBD1 (7 bases). CDR3 size: 15 residues. Trimming took off 0 bases at V and 7 bases at J, with 13 bases between the two ends. CDR1 LGHDT and CDR2 YNNKEL come from the germline V gene (reference sequence). The CDR3 reads CASSQDTGAGNEQFF. The CDR3, as DNA: TGTGCCAGCAGCCAAGATACAGGGGCGGGAAATGAGCAGTTCTTC.

This clonotype was observed a few times. This CDR3 is CAWRTSPSRVMYF. The CDR3 coding sequence is TGTGCCTGGAGGACTTCACCGTCTCGCGTGATGTATTTT. The rearrangement links TRBV30 to TRBJ2-3; D uncertain. CDR3 length: 13 residues. Germline assignment: CDR1 GTSNPN and CDR2 SVGIG (reference sequence). The germline V and J ends were trimmed by 3 bases and 14 bases, with 21 bases remaining between them.

This clonotype was detected ten times or more. This CDR3 reads CASSLTDYGYTF. The CDR3 region has the DNA TGTGCCAGCAGCTTAACAGATTATGGCTACACCTTC. The chain recombines TRBV5-8 with TRBJ1-2, with no clear D. The V and J ends lost 2 bases and 5 bases respectively, with 7 bases between them. CDR3 length equals 12 residues. Germline loops: CDR1 SGHTS, CDR2 YDEGEE.

V and J are TRBV4-3 and TRBJ1-2; D gene ambiguous. Trimming removed 0 bases from V and 6 bases from J, with 23 bases in between. CDR1 and CDR2 (germline): LGHNA, YSLEER. This CDR3 contains 18 residues. CDR3 bases: TGCGCCAGCAGCCAAGATAATCGGGCCCTCCTGTTAGCGAATGGCTACACCTTC. Protein product: CASSQDNRALLLANGYTF.

This clonotype was found a few times. The genes are TRBV6-1 and TRBJ2-7; TRBD2 agrees at 11 bases. From germline, CDR1 is MNHNS and CDR2 SASEGT. The V gene end was trimmed by 7 bases and the J gene end by 2 bases; junction bases not matched to a gene: 7. CDR3 length: 15 amino acids. In DNA form, the CDR3 reads TGTGCCAGCACCCAAGGGACTAGCGGAACCTACGAGCAGTACTTC. It encodes CASTQGTSGTYEQYF.

This clonotype appeared a few times. The gene calls are TRBV2 and TRBJ2-2; perhaps TRBD1 as D (6 bases). Trimming removed 7 bases from V and 0 bases from J, with 15 bases in between. In germline, CDR1 is SNHLY, CDR2 FYNNEI. The CDR3 spans 16 residues. CDR3 in DNA: TGTGCCAGCAAACGACAGGCGCCGACGAACACCGGGGAGCTGTTTTTT. It encodes CASKRQAPTNTGELFF.

The chain employs TRBV7-9 and TRBJ2-3, with TRBD2 identical over 10 bases. The V gene's germline CDR1 is SEHNR and CDR2 FQNEAQ (reference sequence). This CDR3 has 15 amino acids. The J segment lost 2 bases and the V segment lost 10 bases, leaving 9 bases of the junction unmatched. DNA of the CDR3: TGTGCCACCCTAGGAGCGGGAGGGCCCACAGATACGCAGTATTTT. This codes for CATLGAGGPTDTQYF.

J is TRBJ2-5 and V is TRBV20-1; D remains unclear. Germline V CDR1 and CDR2: DFQATT, SNEGSKA (reference sequence). The CDR3 covers 15 residues. Trimming left V 3 bases short and J 3 bases short, with 17 bases between. The CDR3 DNA reads as TGCAGTGCTAGCTTACCCTGGGCTAGAGAAGAGACCCAGTACTTC. Its translation is CSASLPWAREETQYF.

This chain connects TRBV20-1 to TRBJ2-3, with 11 bases matching TRBD2. The CDR3 is 16 amino acids. J lost 2 bases, V lost 0 bases, and 4 bases had no gene match. The germline CDR1 and CDR2 sequences are DFQATT and SNEGSKA (reference sequence). The CDR3 loop reads CSARDASGRFTDTQYF. DNA of the CDR3: TGCAGTGCTAGAGATGCTAGCGGGAGGTTCACAGATACGCAGTATTTT.

Only a few counts were recorded for this clonotype. The V call is TRBV19, the J call TRBJ2-5, with D possibly called TRBD1 or TRBD2 (5 bases each). The CDR3 sequence is 14 residues long. Trimming took 3 bases from V and 7 from J, leaving 15 bases between them. Germline lookup yields CDR1 LNHDA and CDR2 SQIVND (reference sequence). The CDR3 sequence is CASSIERGEGTQYF. In DNA, the CDR3 is TGTGCCAGTAGTATCGAAAGGGGCGAGGGGACCCAGTACTTC.

There are a few counts of this clonotype. In nucleotides, the CDR3 is TGCAGTGCTCAACTACCGGGACAGAACCGTGGTAAGCAGTTCTTC. The encoded protein is CSAQLPGQNRGKQFF. This chain links TRBV20-1 with TRBJ2-1; TRBD1 matches at 7 bases. Germline V gene data show CDR1 as DFQATT and CDR2 as SNEGSKA (reference sequence). The CDR3 length is 15 residues. Trimming cost V 5 bases and J 11 bases; bases outside gene matches: 18.

This clonotype was observed a handful of times. The chain carries TRBV4-3 and TRBJ2-5, with 14 positions matching TRBD2. The germline CDR1 and CDR2 sequences are LGHNA and YSLEER. V shed 0 bases, J shed 4 bases, and the junction held 13 bases outside the gene matches. The CDR3 loop spans 20 amino acids. The CDR3 sequence is CASSQDGTSGSLSKRETQYF. CDR3 sequence (DNA): TGCGCCAGCAGCCAAGATGGGACTAGCGGGAGTTTGAGCAAGCGAGAGACCCAGTACTTC.

In its sample, this clonotype was seen a few times. V is TRBV7-2 and J is TRBJ2-1; D unclear. Germline V gene data show CDR1 as SGHTA and CDR2 as FQGNSA. Trimming pared 5 bases from V and 6 bases from J, leaving 14 bases between. The CDR3 runs 14 residues. CDR3 in amino acids: CASSNPWGGNEQFF. The CDR3 DNA reads as TGTGCCAGCAGCAACCCCTGGGGTGGCAATGAGCAGTTCTTC.

The CDR3 sequence: CASSSRRTAKEADTQYF. CDR3 DNA: TGTGCCAGCAGCAGTAGGCGAACAGCCAAAGAAGCAGATACGCAGTATTTT. The V call is TRBV14, the J call TRBJ2-3; D gene ambiguous. The germline V gene has CDR1 SGHDN and CDR2 FVKESK. The CDR3 totals 17 residues. V lost 5 bases and J lost 4, with 22 bases in between.